This T cell receptor (beta chain) appears in the sequencing data of a study of shared clonotypes between healthy human individuals (dated by TCRdb to the early 2020s). Background on the whole study: A few men and a couple of women, aged 18 to 49 years, made up the cohort. Different laboratories and diverse techniques were used to prepare libraries and sequence TCR repertoires, to increase sequencing depth and limit assay-specific biases. For each donor, CD4 naive and CD4 memory were each run on three plates, CD8 naive on two plates, and CD8 memory on one plate. Each donor's leukapheresis produced roughly between roughly 0.85 and 10 billion PBMCs. To estimate repertoire size and how much clonotypes are shared between individuals, the study performed deep sequencing of blood TCR repertoires from roughly five healthy adults.

CD8 naive samples were CD45RO-negative cells positively selected for CCR7, giving a CD45RA+CCR7+ population that excluded TemRA cells. The donors were healthy, HIV-negative adults with no recently reported acute infections or vaccinations. Every donor was a Caucasian adult residing in Nashville, Tennessee, USA. Blood was obtained by leukapheresis, after which PBMCs were separated by Ficoll-Histopaque density gradient centrifugation and cryopreserved in liquid nitrogen vapor phase. Analytical flow cytometry was used to check the purity and quantity of every magnetically sorted T cell population. Genomic DNA was isolated from every sorted fraction and measured by UV absorbance on a Nanodrop 2000c. Results and caveats for the whole study, not just this receptor: Rarefaction of sorted-subset datasets indicated incomplete sequencing despite the large sequencing depth. Higher generation probabilities were observed for clonotypes shared by all four sorted-subset donors than for non-shared clonotypes. Naive subsets generally had larger estimated clonotype richness than memory subsets did. The genetic and exposure-history diversity represented was limited by the small number of donors. Sampling was limited to blood, and TCR repertoires in tissue likely differ from TCR repertoires in blood. When a handful of donors were compared, the shared fraction of clonotypes was 5% to 6.5% for naive CD4, around 4% for naive CD8, 2% to 2.5% for memory CD4, and under 0.5% for memory CD8. Pairwise subsampling indicated that sequencing depth was expected to affect the degree of clonotype sharing among donors.

The CDR3 starts with the cysteine, ends with the phenylalanine, and has 18 residues. Only the CDR3 region is kept as DNA, spanning 54 bases read in frame from base 1. The trim is 0 bases for V and 5 bases for J, with a gap of 22 bases between the germline ends. From a lookup of the germline V gene, CDR1 and CDR2 are LGHNA and YNFKEQ. TCR CDR3 regions were amplified from genomic DNA by multiplex PCR using the deep immunoSEQ assay. For each cell subset, the extracted genomic DNA was distributed evenly across all wells of several immunoSEQ 96-well plates, and each plate served as one replicate. Each replicate PCR for sorted subsets received about 0.2 ug genomic DNA, equal to 30,000 or so T cell genomes. Purified libraries were measured with a Qubit 3.0 fluorometer, size-checked on a Bioanalyzer 2100, and measured again with the KAPA Library Quantification kit. A separate single-read 150-cycle Illumina NextSeq 550 flow cell was used to sequence each immunoSEQ 96-well plate. In the source study's methods: Because the immunoSEQ output included only junctional sequences and no quality scores, the filtering could not be the same as the filtering used for full-length reads. To assign V/J genes and CDR3, sequences were annotated against IMGT germline references using PyIR, a Python wrapper for IgBLAST v1.9. Reads were filtered out if the reads had weak V/J assignments (E-value above 1e-6), no CDR3, stop codons, out-of-frame junctions, or ambiguous translated residues. V3J clonotypes were defined as sequences sharing the same inferred V gene, J gene, and CDR3 amino acid sequence. The percentage overlap between two repertoires was calculated by dividing the number of shared unique clonotypes by the size of the smaller repertoire. Three approaches were used to assess repertoire richness: RTK rarefaction, the Chao1 estimator, and Recon v2.1 estimates of unobserved clonotypes. OLGA was used to compute generation probabilities for all TCRbeta clonotypes that the gDNA method yielded from several donors. TCRdb took this table from immuneACCESS and kept in-frame rearrangements with V and J called. Such tables lack part of the clones; where checked against another copy, unresolved V genes explain under half of the gap, and the rest is unexplained. That table gives V, J and clone size, and the DNA gave D and trimming. The sample records about 550,000 clones, around 95% of which are singletons. The biggest ten clones account for 0.095% to 0.12% of the sample.

A word on this clone: The antigen this receptor binds is unknown. The input lacks base qualities; no much larger clone sits a single base away.

Sample: naive CD8+ T cells sorted from blood. This specimen's cell subset or site label, interpreted: CD45RA+CCR7+. The chain links TRBV4-2 with TRBJ1-1; the D gene assignment is ambiguous. The source is a woman aged 25 to 45 in good health. The CDR3 has the sequence CASSQEIRESGWKTEAFF. The DNA is as follows: TGTGCCAGCAGCCAAGAAATAAGGGAGTCCGGTTGGAAAACTGAAGCTTTCTTT.